This entry describes one T cell receptor (beta chain). This clone's antigen is unknown. Per-nucleotide qualities are absent, and no much larger clonotype sits a single base away. The data were taken from a study of OX40 agonist ivuxolimab in advanced cancers. Turning to the overall study: The costimulatory receptor OX40 (CD134) was targeted by ivuxolimab, a fully human IgG2 agonistic monoclonal antibody. Intravenous ivuxolimab was administered to patients every 2 weeks at six dose levels: 0.01, 0.1, 0.3, 1.5, 3 and 10 mg/kg. Prior anti-PD-1, anti-PD-L1 or anti-CTLA-4 therapy was permitted, and checkpoint inhibitors had been received by less than 45% of dose-escalation patients. The dose-escalation cohort was about 86% male with a mean age of about 65 years, ranging from 23 to 79. The monotherapy dose-escalation portion (N ≈ 50 patients) of the phase I ivuxolimab trial is reported in the paper. Partial responses occurred in three dose-escalation patients: two with cutaneous melanoma and one with hepatocellular carcinoma. Peripheral TCRbeta sequencing aimed to test whether ivuxolimab altered TCR sequence diversity and caused clonal T-cell expansion. Of the 50 or so patients in dose escalation, around 19 had hepatocellular carcinoma, some 15 had melanoma, 9 had renal cell carcinoma and 9 had head and neck cancer. What the study reported, not specific to this receptor: Low levels of normalized T-cell clonal expansion were also seen in some patients who did not respond. The antigen specificity of the peripheral T cells that underwent clonal expansion was not determined. At doses of 0.1 to 3.0 mg/kg, clonal expansion of both CD4+ and CD8+ blood T cells was observed from baseline to week 6. Partial responders in the 0.1-3.0 mg/kg groups had among the lowest normalized peripheral clonal expansion, especially among CD8+ T cells. After ivuxolimab, expanded clones were on average more numerous among CD8+ T cells than among CD4+ T cells.

For sequencing of the TCRbeta CDR3 region, genomic DNA was extracted from the sorted cells. TCRbeta CDR3 regions were sequenced using the immunoSEQ Assay. This is the immuneACCESS table as TCRdb keeps it, with only in-frame sequences that have V and J called. A part of the clones is gone; compared with another copy, unresolved V genes explain less than half, and the rest is unexplained. The sample table lists 70,000 or so clones, around 81% of them with a count of one. The ten largest make up approximately 6% of the sample. CDR1 and CDR2 are drawn from the germline V gene: SGHTA, FQGNSA. The CDR3 measures 14 amino acids from cysteine to phenylalanine. The retained sequence is limited to the CDR3, 42 bases, with the frame set at the first base. Trimmed from V: 4 bases; trimmed from J: 0 bases; junction bases lacking a gene match: 2. Patients with autoimmune disease history or receiving systemic immunosuppression were excluded from the trial. Peripheral blood for TCR sequencing was collected from all dose cohorts at baseline, on cycle 4 day 1, and on cycle 7 day 1. Samples were obtained from an open-label, multicenter, first-in-human phase I dose-escalation trial of ivuxolimab. The trial enrolled adults with locally advanced or metastatic head and neck squamous cell, hepatocellular, melanoma or renal cell carcinoma. Before TCR sequencing, CD4+ T cells and CD8+ T cells were sorted from peripheral blood as separate populations.

The chain is made from TRBV7-2 and TRBJ1-1; 7 central nucleotides agree with TRBD1. The source was CD4+ or CD8+ T cells sorted from blood, collected in a trial of the OX40 agonist ivuxolimab. This TCR was recovered from an adult with an advanced solid tumor such as melanoma, head and neck, liver or kidney cancer. The CDR3 in this case is CASSSRGMNTEAFF. The sequence in DNA is TGTGCCAGCAGCTCCAGGGGGATGAACACTGAAGCTTTCTTT.